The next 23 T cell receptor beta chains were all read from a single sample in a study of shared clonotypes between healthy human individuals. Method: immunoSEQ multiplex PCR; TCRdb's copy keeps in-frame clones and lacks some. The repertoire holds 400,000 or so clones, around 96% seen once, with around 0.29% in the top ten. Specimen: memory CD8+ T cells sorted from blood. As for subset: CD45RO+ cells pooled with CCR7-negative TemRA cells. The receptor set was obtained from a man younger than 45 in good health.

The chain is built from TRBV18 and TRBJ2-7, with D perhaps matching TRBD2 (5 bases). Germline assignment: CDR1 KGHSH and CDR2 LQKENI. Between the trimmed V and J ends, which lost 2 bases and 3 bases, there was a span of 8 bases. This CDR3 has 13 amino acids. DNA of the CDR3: TGTGCCAGCTCACCAGGACTCCTCTACGAGCAGTACTTC. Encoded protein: CASSPGLLYEQYF.

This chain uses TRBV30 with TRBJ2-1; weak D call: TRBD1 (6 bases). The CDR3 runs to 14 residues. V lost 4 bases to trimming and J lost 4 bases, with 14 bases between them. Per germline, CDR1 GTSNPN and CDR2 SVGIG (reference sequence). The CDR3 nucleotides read TGTGCCTGGAAGCTGTCAGGGGCTTACAATGAGCAGTTCTTC. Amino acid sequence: CAWKLSGAYNEQFF. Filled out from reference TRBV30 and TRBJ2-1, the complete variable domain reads SQTIHQWPATLVQPVGSPLSLECTVEGTSNPNLYWYRQAAGRGLQLLFYSVGIGQISSEVPQNLSASRPQDRQFILSSKKLLLSDSGFYLCAWKLSGAYNEQFFGPGTRLTVL.

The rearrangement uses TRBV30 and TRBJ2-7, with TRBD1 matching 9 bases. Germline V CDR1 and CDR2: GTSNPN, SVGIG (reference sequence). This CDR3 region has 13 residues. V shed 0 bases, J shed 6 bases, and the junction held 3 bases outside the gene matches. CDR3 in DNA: TGTGCCTGGAGTGTCTCGGACAGGGGCGAGCAGTACTTC. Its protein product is CAWSVSDRGEQYF.

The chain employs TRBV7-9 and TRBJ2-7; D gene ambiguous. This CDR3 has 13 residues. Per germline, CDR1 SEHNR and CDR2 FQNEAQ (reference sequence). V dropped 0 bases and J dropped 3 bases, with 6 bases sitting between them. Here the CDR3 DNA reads TGTGCCAGCAGCTTAGCAGGTAACTACGAGCAGTACTTC. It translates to CASSLAGNYEQYF.

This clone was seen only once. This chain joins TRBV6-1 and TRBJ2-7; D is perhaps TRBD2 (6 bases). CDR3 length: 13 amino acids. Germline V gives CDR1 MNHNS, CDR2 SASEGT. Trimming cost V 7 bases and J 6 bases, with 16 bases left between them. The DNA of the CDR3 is TGTGCCAGCAACCCGGGGCCGGAGGGCGAGCAGTACTTC. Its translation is CASNPGPEGEQYF.

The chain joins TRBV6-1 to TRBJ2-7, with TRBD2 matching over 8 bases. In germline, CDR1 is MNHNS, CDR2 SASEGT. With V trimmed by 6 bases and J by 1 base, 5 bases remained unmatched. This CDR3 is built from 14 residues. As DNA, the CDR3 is TGTGCCAGCAGAGTAGCGGGGATATCCTACGAGCAGTACTTC. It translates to CASRVAGISYEQYF.

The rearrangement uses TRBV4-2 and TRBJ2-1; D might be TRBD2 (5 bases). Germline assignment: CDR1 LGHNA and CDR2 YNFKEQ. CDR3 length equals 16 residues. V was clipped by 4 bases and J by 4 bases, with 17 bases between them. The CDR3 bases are TGTGCCAGCAGCCCCAGCGGACGGACCGGGTACAATGAGCAGTTCTTC. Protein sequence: CASSPSGRTGYNEQFF.

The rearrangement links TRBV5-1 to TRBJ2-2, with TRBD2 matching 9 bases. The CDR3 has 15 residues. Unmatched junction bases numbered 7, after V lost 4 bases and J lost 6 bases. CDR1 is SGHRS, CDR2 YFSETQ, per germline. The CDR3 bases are TGCGCCAGCAGCGCCCCGGGACTAGCTTCCGGGGAGCTGTTTTTT. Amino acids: CASSAPGLASGELFF.

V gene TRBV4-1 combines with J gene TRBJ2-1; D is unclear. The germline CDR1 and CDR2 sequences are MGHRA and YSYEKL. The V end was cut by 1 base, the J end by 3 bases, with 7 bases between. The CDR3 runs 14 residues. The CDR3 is CASSQGALYNEQFF. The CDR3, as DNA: TGCGCCAGCAGCCAAGGCGCGCTCTACAATGAGCAGTTCTTC.

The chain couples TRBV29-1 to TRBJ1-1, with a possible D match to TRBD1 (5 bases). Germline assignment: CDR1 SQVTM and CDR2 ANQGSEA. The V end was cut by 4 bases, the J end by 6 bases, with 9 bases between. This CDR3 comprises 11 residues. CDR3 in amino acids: CSVAGRAEAFF. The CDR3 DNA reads TGCAGCGTTGCAGGGAGGGCTGAAGCTTTCTTT. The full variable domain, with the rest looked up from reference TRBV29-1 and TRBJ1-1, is SAVISQKPSRDICQRGTSLTIQCQVDSQVTMMFWYRQQPGQSLTLIATANQGSEATYESGFVIDKFPISRPNLTFSTLTVSNMSPEDSSIYLCSVAGRAEAFFGQGTRLTVV.

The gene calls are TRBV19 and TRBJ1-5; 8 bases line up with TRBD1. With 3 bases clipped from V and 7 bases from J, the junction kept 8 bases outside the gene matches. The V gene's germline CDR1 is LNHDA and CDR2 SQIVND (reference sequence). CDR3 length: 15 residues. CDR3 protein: CASSIEDRVGQPQHF. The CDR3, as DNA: TGTGCCAGTAGTATTGAGGACAGGGTAGGACAGCCCCAGCATTTT.

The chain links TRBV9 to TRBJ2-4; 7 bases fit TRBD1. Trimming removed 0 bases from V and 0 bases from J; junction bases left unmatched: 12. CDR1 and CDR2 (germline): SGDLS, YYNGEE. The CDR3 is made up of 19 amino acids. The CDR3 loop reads CASSVGVTGSFLAKNIQYF. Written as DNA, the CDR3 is TGTGCCAGCAGCGTAGGGGTGACAGGGTCTTTCCTAGCCAAAAACATTCAGTACTTC.

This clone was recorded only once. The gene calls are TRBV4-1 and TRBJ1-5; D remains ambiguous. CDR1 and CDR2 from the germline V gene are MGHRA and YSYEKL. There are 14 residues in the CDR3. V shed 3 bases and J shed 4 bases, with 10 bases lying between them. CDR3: CASSHIGTNQPQHF. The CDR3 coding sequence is TGCGCCAGCAGCCATATCGGCACTAATCAGCCCCAGCATTTT.

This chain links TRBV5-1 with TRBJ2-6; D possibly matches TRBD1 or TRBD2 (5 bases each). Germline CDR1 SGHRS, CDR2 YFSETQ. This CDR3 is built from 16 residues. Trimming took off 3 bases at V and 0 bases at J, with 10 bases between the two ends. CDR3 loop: CASSWGPISGANVLTF. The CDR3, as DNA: TGCGCCAGCAGCTGGGGACCGATCTCTGGGGCCAACGTCCTGACTTTC.

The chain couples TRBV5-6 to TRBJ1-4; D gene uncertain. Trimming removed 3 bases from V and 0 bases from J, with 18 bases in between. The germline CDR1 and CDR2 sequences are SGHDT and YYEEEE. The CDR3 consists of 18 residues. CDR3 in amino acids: CASSSILRQDATNEKLFF. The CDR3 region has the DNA TGTGCCAGCAGCTCGATTCTTCGCCAGGATGCAACTAATGAAAAACTGTTTTTT.

The CDR3 DNA is TGTGCCAGCAGCCACGGCACGGGACTGTTTTTT. It is translated as CASSHGTGLFF. The gene calls are TRBV16 and TRBJ1-4; the D is unclear. Germline loops: CDR1 KGHSY, CDR2 FQNENV. V lost 3 bases to trimming and J lost 13 bases, with 9 bases between them. This CDR3 is built from 11 residues.

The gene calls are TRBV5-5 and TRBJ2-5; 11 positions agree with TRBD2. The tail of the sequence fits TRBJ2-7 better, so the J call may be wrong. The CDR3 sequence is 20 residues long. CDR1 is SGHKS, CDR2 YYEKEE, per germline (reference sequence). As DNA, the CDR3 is TGTGCCAGCAGCTTGGCCGGTAGCGGGAGGGCCGGGCGGAGCTCCTACGAGCAGTACTTC. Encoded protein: CASSLAGSGRAGRSSYEQYF.

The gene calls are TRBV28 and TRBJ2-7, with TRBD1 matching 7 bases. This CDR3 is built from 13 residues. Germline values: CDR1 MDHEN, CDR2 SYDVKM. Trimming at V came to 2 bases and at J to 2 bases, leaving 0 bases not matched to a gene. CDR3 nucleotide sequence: TGTGCCAGCAGTTTAGACAGGGCCTACGAGCAGTACTTC. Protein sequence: CASSLDRAYEQYF. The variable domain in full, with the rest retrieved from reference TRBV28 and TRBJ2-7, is DVKVTQSSRYLVKRTGEKVFLECVQDMDHENMFWYRQDPGLGLRLIYFSYDVKMKEKGDIPEGYSVSREKKERFSLILESASTNQTSMYLCASSLDRAYEQYFGPGTRLTVT.

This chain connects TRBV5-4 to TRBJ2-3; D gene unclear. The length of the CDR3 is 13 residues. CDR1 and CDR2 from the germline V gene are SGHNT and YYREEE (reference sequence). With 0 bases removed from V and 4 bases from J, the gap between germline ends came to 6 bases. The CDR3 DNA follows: TGTGCCAGCAGCTTGGCTTCGGCAGATACGCAGTATTTT. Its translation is CASSLASADTQYF.

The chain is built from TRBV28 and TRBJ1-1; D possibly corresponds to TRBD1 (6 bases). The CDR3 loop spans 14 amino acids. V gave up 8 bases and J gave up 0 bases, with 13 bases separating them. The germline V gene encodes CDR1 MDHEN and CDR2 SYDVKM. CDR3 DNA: TGTGCCAGCGGGACACCGTTCATGAACACTGAAGCTTTCTTT. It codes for CASGTPFMNTEAFF.

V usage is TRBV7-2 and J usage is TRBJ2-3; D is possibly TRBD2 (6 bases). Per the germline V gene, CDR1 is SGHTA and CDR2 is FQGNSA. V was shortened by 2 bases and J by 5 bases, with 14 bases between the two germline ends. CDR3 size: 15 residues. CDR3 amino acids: CASSLNPGVLDTQYF. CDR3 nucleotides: TGTGCCAGCAGCTTAAATCCGGGGGTGCTAGATACGCAGTATTTT.

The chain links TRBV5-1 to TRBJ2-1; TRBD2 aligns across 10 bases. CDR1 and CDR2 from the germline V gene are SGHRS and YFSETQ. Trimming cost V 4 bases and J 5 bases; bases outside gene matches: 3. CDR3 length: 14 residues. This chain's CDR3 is CASSPLAGDNEQFF. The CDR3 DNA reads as TGCGCCAGCAGCCCTCTAGCGGGAGACAATGAGCAGTTCTTC.

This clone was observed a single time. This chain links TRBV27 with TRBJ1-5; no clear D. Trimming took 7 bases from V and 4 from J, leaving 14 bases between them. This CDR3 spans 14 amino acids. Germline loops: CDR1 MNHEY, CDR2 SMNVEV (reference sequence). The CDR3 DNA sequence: TGTGCCAGCAAACTGGGTAGTGGGAATCAGCCCCAGCATTTT. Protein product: CASKLGSGNQPQHF.